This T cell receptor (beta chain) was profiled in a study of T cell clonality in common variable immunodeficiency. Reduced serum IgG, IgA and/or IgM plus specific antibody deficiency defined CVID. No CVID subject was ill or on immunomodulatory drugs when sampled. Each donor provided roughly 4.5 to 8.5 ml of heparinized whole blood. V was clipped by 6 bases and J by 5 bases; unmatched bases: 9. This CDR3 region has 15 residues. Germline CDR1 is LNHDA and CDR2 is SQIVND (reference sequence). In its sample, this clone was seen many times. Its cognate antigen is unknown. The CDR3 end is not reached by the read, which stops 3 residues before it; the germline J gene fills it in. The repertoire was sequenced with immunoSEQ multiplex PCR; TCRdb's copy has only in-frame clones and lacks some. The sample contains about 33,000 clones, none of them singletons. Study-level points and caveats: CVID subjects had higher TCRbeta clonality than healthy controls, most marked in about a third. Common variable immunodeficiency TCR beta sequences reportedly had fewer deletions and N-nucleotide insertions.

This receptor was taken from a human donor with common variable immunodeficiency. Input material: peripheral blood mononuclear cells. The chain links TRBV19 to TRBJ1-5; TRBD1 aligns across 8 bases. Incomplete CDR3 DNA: TGTGCCAGTAGCCCAAGACAGGGGAGGTATCAGCCC. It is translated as CASSPRQGRYQP. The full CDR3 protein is CASSPRQGRYQPQHF.